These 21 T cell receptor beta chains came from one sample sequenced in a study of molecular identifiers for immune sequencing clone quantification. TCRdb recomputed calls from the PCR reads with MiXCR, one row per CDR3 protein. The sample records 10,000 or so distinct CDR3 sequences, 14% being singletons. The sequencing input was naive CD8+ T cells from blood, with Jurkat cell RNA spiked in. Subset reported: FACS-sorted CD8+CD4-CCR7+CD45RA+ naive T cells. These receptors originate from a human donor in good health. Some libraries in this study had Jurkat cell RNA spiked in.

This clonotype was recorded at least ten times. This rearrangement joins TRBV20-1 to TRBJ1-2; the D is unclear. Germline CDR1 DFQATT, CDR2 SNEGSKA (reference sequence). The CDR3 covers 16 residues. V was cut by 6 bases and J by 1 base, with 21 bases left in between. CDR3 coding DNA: TGCAGTGCGAAGGCCCCTTGGTTTCCCGATAACTATGGCTACACCTTC. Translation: CSAKAPWFPDNYGYTF.

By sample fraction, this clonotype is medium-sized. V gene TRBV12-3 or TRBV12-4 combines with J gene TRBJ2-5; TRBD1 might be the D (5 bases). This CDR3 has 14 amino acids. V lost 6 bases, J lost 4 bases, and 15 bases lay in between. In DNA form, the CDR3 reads TGTGCCAGCAGCATAACCCCAGGGCGAGAGACCCAGTACTTC. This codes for CASSITPGRETQYF.

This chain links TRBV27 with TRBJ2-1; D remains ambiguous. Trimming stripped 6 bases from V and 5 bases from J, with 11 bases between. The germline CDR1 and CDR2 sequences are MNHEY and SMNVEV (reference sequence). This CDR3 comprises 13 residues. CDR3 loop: CASSFFDNNEQFF. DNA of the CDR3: TGTGCCAGCAGCTTTTTCGACAACAATGAGCAGTTCTTC.

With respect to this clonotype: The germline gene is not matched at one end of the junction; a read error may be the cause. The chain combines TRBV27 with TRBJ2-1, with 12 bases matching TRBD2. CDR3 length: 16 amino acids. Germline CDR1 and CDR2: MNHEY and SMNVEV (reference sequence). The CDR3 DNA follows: TGTGCCGGCAGTTTAGGGGGGCTAGCGGGGGGGGGTGAGCAGTTCTTC. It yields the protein CAGSLGGLAGGGEQFF.

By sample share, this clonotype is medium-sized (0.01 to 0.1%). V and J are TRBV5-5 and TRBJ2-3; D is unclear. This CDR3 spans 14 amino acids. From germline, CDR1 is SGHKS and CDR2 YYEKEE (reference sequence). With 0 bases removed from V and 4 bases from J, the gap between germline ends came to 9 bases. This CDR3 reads CASSLVPDSDTQYF. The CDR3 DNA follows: TGTGCCAGCAGCTTGGTCCCGGATTCAGATACGCAGTATTTT.

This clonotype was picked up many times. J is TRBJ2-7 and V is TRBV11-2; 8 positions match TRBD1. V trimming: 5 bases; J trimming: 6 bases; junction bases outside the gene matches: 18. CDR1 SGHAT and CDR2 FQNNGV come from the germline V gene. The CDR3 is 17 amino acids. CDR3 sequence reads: CASSTYLQGGEVVEQYF. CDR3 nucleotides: TGTGCCAGCAGCACTTATCTACAGGGGGGCGAGGTTGTCGAGCAGTACTTC.

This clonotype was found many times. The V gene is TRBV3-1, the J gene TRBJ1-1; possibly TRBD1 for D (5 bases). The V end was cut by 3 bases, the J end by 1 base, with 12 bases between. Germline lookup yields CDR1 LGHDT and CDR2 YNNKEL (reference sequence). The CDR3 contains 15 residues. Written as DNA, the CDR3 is TGTGCCAGCAGCCACACCTGGGGGGGGAACACTGAAGCTTTCTTT. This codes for CASSHTWGGNTEAFF.

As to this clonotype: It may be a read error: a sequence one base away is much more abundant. The CDR3 DNA follows: TGTGCCGGCAGCTTGTGGGGGGCCTCCTACGAGCAGTACTTC. The encoded protein is CAGSLWGASYEQYF. This sequence joins TRBV5-4 and TRBJ2-7; TRBD1 or TRBD2 may be the D gene (6 bases each). The CDR3 consists of 14 residues. The germline V gene encodes CDR1 SGHNT and CDR2 YYREEE (reference sequence).

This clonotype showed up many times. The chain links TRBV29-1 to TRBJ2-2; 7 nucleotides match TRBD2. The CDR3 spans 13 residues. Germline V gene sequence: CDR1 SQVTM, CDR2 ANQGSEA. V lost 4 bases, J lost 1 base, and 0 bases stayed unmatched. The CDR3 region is CSVVAGNTGELFF. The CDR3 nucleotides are TGCAGCGTTGTAGCGGGGAACACCGGGGAGCTGTTTTTT.

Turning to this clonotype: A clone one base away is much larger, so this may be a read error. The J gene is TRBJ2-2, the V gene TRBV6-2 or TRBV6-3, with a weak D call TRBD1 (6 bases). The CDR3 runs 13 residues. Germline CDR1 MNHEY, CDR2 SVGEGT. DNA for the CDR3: TGTGTCAGCAGTCACACAGGGCCCGGGGAGCTGTTTTTT. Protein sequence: CVSSHTGPGELFF.

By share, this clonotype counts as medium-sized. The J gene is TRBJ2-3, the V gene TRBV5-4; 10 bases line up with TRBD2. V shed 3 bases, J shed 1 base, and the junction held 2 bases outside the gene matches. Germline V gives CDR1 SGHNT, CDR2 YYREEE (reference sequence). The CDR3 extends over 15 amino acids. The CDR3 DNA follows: TGTGCCAGCAGCTCCGGGACTAGCGGCACAGATACGCAGTATTTT. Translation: CASSSGTSGTDTQYF.

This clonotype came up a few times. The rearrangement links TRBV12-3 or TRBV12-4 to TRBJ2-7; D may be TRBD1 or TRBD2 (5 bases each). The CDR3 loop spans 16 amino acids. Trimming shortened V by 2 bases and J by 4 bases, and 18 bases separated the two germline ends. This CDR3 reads CASSLRFGGDRYEQYF. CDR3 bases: TGTGCCAGCAGTTTAAGATTTGGGGGAGATCGTTACGAGCAGTACTTC.

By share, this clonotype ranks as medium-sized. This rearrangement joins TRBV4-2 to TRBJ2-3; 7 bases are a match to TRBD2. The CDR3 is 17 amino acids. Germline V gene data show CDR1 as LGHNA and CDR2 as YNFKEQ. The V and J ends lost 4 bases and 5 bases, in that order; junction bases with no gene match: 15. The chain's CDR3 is CASSLSGEGSVGDTQYF. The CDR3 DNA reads TGTGCCAGCAGCCTATCCGGGGAGGGTTCGGTAGGAGATACGCAGTATTTT.

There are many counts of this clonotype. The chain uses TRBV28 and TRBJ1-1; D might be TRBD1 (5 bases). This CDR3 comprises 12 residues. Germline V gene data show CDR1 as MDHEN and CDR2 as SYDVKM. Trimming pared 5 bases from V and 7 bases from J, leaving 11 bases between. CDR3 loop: CASSGGHLEAFF. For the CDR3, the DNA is TGTGCCAGCAGTGGTGGACATCTTGAAGCTTTCTTT.

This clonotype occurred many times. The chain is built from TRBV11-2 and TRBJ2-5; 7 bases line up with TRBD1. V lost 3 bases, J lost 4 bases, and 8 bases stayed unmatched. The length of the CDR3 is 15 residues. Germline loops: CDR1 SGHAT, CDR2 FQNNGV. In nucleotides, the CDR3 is TGTGCCAGCAGCTTCCTGACAGGGTCTGGAGAGACCCAGTACTTC. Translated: CASSFLTGSGETQYF.

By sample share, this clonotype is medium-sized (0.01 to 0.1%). The DNA for the CDR3 is TGTGCCATCAGTGAGTCGGACTACGAGCAGTACTTC. Translating it yields CAISESDYEQYF. The chain employs TRBV10-3 and TRBJ2-7; unclear D gene. Germline V gives CDR1 ENHRY, CDR2 SYGVKD. CDR3 size: 12 residues. The V and J ends lost 0 bases and 3 bases respectively, with 3 bases between them.

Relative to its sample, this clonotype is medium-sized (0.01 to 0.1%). CDR3 DNA: TGTGCCAGCAGCTTAGGATCCAGGTACGAGCAGTACTTC. As protein: CASSLGSRYEQYF. V and J are TRBV7-2 and TRBJ2-7; D not resolved. Germline V gene sequence: CDR1 SGHTA, CDR2 FQGNSA. Trimming stripped 1 base from V and 4 bases from J, with 8 bases between. CDR3 size: 13 residues.

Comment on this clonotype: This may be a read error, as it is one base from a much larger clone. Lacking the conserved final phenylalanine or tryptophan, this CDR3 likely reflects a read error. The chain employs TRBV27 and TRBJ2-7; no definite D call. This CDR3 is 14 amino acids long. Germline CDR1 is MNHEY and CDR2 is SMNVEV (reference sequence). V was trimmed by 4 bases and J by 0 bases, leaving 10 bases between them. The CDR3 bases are TGTGCCAGCAGTTATAGCTTTGGCTCCTACGAGCAGTACCTC. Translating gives CASSYSFGSYEQYL.

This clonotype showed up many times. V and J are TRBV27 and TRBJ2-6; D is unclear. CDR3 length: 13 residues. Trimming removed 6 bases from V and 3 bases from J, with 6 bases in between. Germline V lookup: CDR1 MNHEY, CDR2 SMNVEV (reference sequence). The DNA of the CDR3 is TGTGCCAGCAGCCTCTTTGGGGCCAACGTCCTGACTTTC. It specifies CASSLFGANVLTF.

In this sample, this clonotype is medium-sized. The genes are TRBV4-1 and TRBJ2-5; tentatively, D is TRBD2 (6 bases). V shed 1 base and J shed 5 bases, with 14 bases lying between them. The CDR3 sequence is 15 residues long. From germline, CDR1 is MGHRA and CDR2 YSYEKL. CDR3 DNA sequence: TGCGCCAGCAGCCAAGCCCGGGGGTGGATGGAGACCCAGTACTTC. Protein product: CASSQARGWMETQYF.

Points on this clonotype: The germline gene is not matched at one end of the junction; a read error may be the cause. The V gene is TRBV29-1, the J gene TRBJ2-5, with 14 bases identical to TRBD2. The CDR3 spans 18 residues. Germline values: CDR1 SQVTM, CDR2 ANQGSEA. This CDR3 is CSVEDTLATSGGVKTRYF. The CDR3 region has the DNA TGCAGCGTTGAAGATACCCTTGCGACTAGCGGGGGGGTCAAGACCCGGTACTTC.